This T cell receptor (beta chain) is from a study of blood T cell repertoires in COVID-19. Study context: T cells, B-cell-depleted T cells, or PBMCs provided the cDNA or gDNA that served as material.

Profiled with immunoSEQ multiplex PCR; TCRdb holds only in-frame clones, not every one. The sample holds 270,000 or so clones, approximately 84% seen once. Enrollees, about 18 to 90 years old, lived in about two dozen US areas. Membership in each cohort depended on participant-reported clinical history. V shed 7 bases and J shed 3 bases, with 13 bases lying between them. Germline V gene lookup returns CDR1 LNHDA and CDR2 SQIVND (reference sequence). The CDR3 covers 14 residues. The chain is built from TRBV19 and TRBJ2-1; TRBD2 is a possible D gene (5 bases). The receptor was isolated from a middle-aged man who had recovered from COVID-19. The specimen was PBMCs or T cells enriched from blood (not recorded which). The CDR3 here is CASNTREDYNEQFF. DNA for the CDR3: TGTGCCAGTAATACCCGGGAAGACTACAATGAGCAGTTCTTC.